The 25 T cell receptor beta chains below were found in one sample sequenced in a study of cytomegalovirus exposure and HLA in healthy donors. Vbeta (60) and Jbeta (13) primers were used in the PCR. Assay used: immunoSEQ multiplex PCR; TCRdb lists only in-frame clones, some missing. Of 200,000 or so clones in the sample, roughly four fifths were seen once. Sequencing used PBMCs. These receptors all stem from a woman aged 25 to 39 in good health and CMV-seropositive.

A few counts support this clone. The rearrangement uses TRBV5-1 and TRBJ2-5; a weak D match, TRBD1 (5 bases). This CDR3 is built from 15 residues. V was trimmed by 0 bases and J by 2 bases, leaving 11 bases between them. Germline CDR1 is SGHRS and CDR2 is YFSETQ. As DNA, the CDR3 is TGCGCCAGCAGCTTGGAGGCAGGGCGGCAAGAGACCCAGTACTTC. It yields the protein CASSLEAGRQETQYF. Full variable domain (outside the CDR3, taken from reference TRBV5-1 and TRBJ2-5): KAGVTQTPRYLIKTRGQQVTLSCSPISGHRSVSWYQQTPGQGLQFLFEYFSETQRNKGNFPGRFSGRQFSNSRSEMNVSTLELGDSALYLCASSLEAGRQETQYFGPGTRLLVL.

This clone occurred a few times. The chain has TRBV7-3 and TRBJ2-5, with a weak D call TRBD2 (6 bases). The CDR3 is 16 residues long. Looked up from germline, CDR1 is SGHTA and CDR2 is FQGTGA. Trimming took off 5 bases at V and 4 bases at J, with 20 bases between the two ends. CDR3 DNA sequence: TGTGCCAGCAGCCCTACTAGGACGCACGGGGGAGAGACCCAGTACTTC. Translation gives CASSPTRTHGGETQYF.

This clone came up once. The chain is built from TRBV2 and TRBJ2-2; TRBD1 agrees at 8 bases. The CDR3 covers 15 residues. J gave up 2 bases and V 6 bases, and 5 bases lay outside the gene matches. Germline lookup yields CDR1 SNHLY and CDR2 FYNNEI. CDR3 protein: CASSADRGNTGELFF. The CDR3 DNA sequence: TGTGCCAGCAGCGCCGACAGGGGTAACACCGGGGAGCTGTTTTTT.

The chain is built from TRBV18 and TRBJ2-5; 8 bases are shared with TRBD2. The CDR3 runs 16 residues. Trimming cost V 3 bases and J 4 bases; bases outside gene matches: 10. Per germline, CDR1 KGHSH and CDR2 LQKENI. The CDR3 is CASSPVGAGGPETQYF. CDR3 nucleotide sequence: TGTGCCAGCTCACCGGTAGGCGCGGGAGGACCAGAGACCCAGTACTTC.

V and J are TRBV7-2 and TRBJ1-2, with D possibly matching TRBD1 (6 bases). This CDR3 spans 15 amino acids. The germline V gene encodes CDR1 SGHTA and CDR2 FQGNSA. V dropped 6 bases and J dropped 3 bases, with 17 bases sitting between them. The CDR3: CASRSSWDTDYGYTF. The DNA of the CDR3 is TGTGCCAGCAGGTCCTCGTGGGACACCGACTATGGCTACACCTTC.

The rearrangement links TRBV6-4 to TRBJ2-1, with D maybe TRBD1 (6 bases). CDR1 and CDR2 from the germline V gene are MRHNA and SNTAGT. This CDR3 region has 15 residues. V lost 4 bases, J lost 1 base, and 11 bases lay in between. The CDR3 loop reads CASSVGQGSYNEQFF. The CDR3, as DNA: TGTGCCAGCAGTGTAGGGCAGGGGTCCTACAATGAGCAGTTCTTC.

This rearrangement joins TRBV11-3 to TRBJ2-7; D uncertain. CDR3 length equals 13 residues. Germline assignment: CDR1 SGHNT and CDR2 YENEEA. With 0 bases removed from V and 5 bases from J, the gap between germline ends came to 8 bases. CDR3 in DNA: TGTGCCAGCAGCTTAGATCTTGGAGACGAGCAGTACTTC. This sequence encodes CASSLDLGDEQYF.

The chain couples TRBV5-1 to TRBJ2-5; D may be TRBD2 (6 bases). V was pared by 4 bases and J by 4 bases, with 17 bases between. Looked up from germline, CDR1 is SGHRS and CDR2 is YFSETQ. The CDR3 is 15 amino acids. Written as DNA, the CDR3 is TGCGCCAGCAGCCAACCCGGGACTGGTGCAGAGACCCAGTACTTC. This gives the protein CASSQPGTGAETQYF.

The chain employs TRBV30 and TRBJ1-1; D not resolved. V was pared by 1 base and J by 0 bases, with 15 bases between. Germline V CDR1 and CDR2: GTSNPN, SVGIG (reference sequence). The length of the CDR3 is 16 residues. In nucleotides, the CDR3 is TGTGCCTGGAGTGAGGGAGGTCGAAGCATGAACACTGAAGCTTTCTTT. Protein sequence: CAWSEGGRSMNTEAFF.

V and J are TRBV11-3 and TRBJ2-5; 9 bases agree with TRBD2. Germline V gives CDR1 SGHNT, CDR2 YENEEA. The CDR3 extends over 16 amino acids. Germline trimming cut 5 bases from V and 3 bases from J; bases unmatched to any gene: 10. The CDR3: CASSQRGSGSKETQYF. The DNA of the CDR3 is TGTGCCAGCAGCCAAAGGGGTAGCGGGAGCAAAGAGACCCAGTACTTC.

The count of this clone is one. This rearrangement joins TRBV5-1 to TRBJ2-5; 8 bases fit TRBD2. V was clipped by 2 bases and J by 5 bases; unmatched bases: 11. Germline V gene data show CDR1 as SGHRS and CDR2 as YFSETQ. The CDR3 runs 16 residues. The CDR3 loop is CASSLSSGGIRETQYF. The DNA for the CDR3 is TGCGCCAGCAGCTTATCCAGCGGGGGTATCAGGGAGACCCAGTACTTC.

This clone was found a few times. CDR3 protein: CASSLGVTGPPGANVLTF. CDR3 in DNA: TGCGCCAGCAGCTTGGGGGTAACAGGGCCCCCTGGGGCCAACGTCCTGACTTTC. The rearrangement joins TRBV5-1 to TRBJ2-6, with D perhaps TRBD1 (6 bases). The CDR3 extends over 18 amino acids. The germline V gene encodes CDR1 SGHRS and CDR2 YFSETQ. V lost 0 bases, J lost 2 bases, and 15 bases lay in between.

This chain links TRBV28 with TRBJ1-1; 9 positions agree with TRBD1. Germline V gene data show CDR1 as MDHEN and CDR2 as SYDVKM. This CDR3 is 16 amino acids long. Trimming removed 5 bases from V and 5 bases from J; junction bases left unmatched: 12. This chain's CDR3 is CASSPLPGQGGTEAFF. The CDR3 DNA reads as TGTGCCAGCAGTCCACTCCCGGGACAGGGAGGAACTGAAGCTTTCTTT.

J is TRBJ2-1 and V is TRBV7-9; 8 bases are shared with TRBD1. The length of the CDR3 is 15 residues. Germline CDR1 SEHNR, CDR2 FQNEAQ (reference sequence). With V trimmed by 5 bases and J by 2 bases, 5 bases remained unmatched. The CDR3 nucleotides read TGTGCCAGCAGCCCGATGACAGGGGCCTACAATGAGCAGTTCTTC. Translating gives CASSPMTGAYNEQFF.

This chain links TRBV6-6 with TRBJ2-7; D gene uncertain. V was clipped by 2 bases and J by 1 base, with 6 bases between them. This CDR3 has 13 residues. The germline gives CDR1 MNHNY, CDR2 SVGAGI (reference sequence). The CDR3 DNA is TGTGCCAGCAGTTACAGAGAATCCTACGAGCAGTACTTC. It translates to CASSYRESYEQYF.

This sequence joins TRBV30 and TRBJ1-5; D uncertain. V was cut by 5 bases and J by 5 bases, with 13 bases left in between. The CDR3 has 13 amino acids. Germline V gives CDR1 GTSNPN, CDR2 SVGIG (reference sequence). The CDR3 DNA reads as TGTGCCTGGGCGGAGGGTGGGGATCAGCCCCAGCATTTT. It codes for CAWAEGGDQPQHF.

The V call is TRBV7-9, the J call TRBJ1-4; perhaps TRBD1 as D (5 bases). The V gene lost 6 bases and the J gene lost 7 bases, with 12 bases spanning the gap. This CDR3 is 13 amino acids long. Germline CDR1 and CDR2: SEHNR and FQNEAQ (reference sequence). The CDR3 loop reads CASSFGGGEKLFF. For the CDR3, the DNA is TGTGCCAGCAGTTTCGGGGGGGGTGAAAAACTGTTTTTT. The complete variable domain, with remaining parts taken from reference TRBV7-9 and TRBJ1-4, reads DTGVSQNPRHKITKRGQNVTFRCDPISEHNRLYWYRQTLGQGPEFLTYFQNEAQLEKSRLLSDRFSAERPKGSFSTLEIQRTEQGDSAMYLCASSFGGGEKLFFGSGTQLSVL.

This clone was counted a single time. The V and J genes are TRBV6-5 and TRBJ2-7; 11 nucleotides agree with TRBD2. The CDR3 contains 15 residues. J gave up 2 bases and V 6 bases, and 6 bases lay outside the gene matches. Germline V gene data show CDR1 as MNHEY and CDR2 as SVGAGI. The CDR3 spells CASSETSGGPYEQYF. Written as DNA, the CDR3 is TGTGCCAGCAGCGAAACTAGCGGGGGCCCCTACGAGCAGTACTTC.

The V gene is TRBV18, the J gene TRBJ1-1; the match to TRBD1 covers 8 bases. The CDR3 loop spans 15 amino acids. Germline V gene data show CDR1 as KGHSH and CDR2 as LQKENI. V shed 4 bases and J 1 base; nucleotides not matched to a gene: 5. The CDR3, as DNA: TGTGCCAGCTCACAACAAGGGACAGGGAACACTGAAGCTTTCTTT. As protein: CASSQQGTGNTEAFF. The full variable domain, in which reference TRBV18 and TRBJ1-1 provide the parts outside the CDR3, is NAGVMQNPRHLVRRRGQEARLRCSPMKGHSHVYWYRQLPEEGLKFMVYLQKENIIDESGMPKERFSAEFPKEGPSILRIQQVVRGDSAAYFCASSQQGTGNTEAFFGQGTRLTVV.

This chain links TRBV15 with TRBJ2-1, with D possibly TRBD2 on 6 matching bases. Trimming pared 1 base from V and 8 bases from J, leaving 18 bases between. Looked up from germline, CDR1 is LNHNV and CDR2 is YYDKDF (reference sequence). This CDR3 has 16 amino acids. The DNA of the CDR3 is TGTGCCACCAGCAGAGCACGGGGGAGGTTAATCTATGAGCAGTTCTTC. This encodes CATSRARGRLIYEQFF.

This chain joins TRBV6-5 and TRBJ1-6, with 9 positions matching TRBD1. In germline, CDR1 is MNHEY, CDR2 SVGAGI. CDR3 size: 15 residues. Trimming removed 2 bases from V and 8 bases from J; junction bases left unmatched: 4. Here the CDR3 reads CASSYGRQGDSPLHF. DNA for the CDR3: TGTGCCAGCAGTTACGGACGACAGGGGGATTCACCCCTCCACTTT.

This sequence joins TRBV11-2 and TRBJ2-3, with 7 bases lining up with TRBD1. The CDR3 covers 17 residues. Germline trimming cut 3 bases from V and 3 bases from J; bases unmatched to any gene: 12. CDR1 and CDR2 (germline): SGHAT, FQNNGV. The CDR3 DNA follows: TGTGCCAGCAGCTTCGCAAACAGGGGACCCGTAACAGATACGCAGTATTTT. This sequence encodes CASSFANRGPVTDTQYF.

The gene calls are TRBV5-8 and TRBJ2-7, with D possibly matching TRBD2 (7 bases). V lost 3 bases and J lost 2, with 21 bases in between. Germline V gene data show CDR1 as SGHTS and CDR2 as YDEGEE. The CDR3 consists of 17 residues. CDR3: CASSSGGRGGVAYEQYF. The CDR3 nucleotides read TGTGCCAGCAGCTCGGGAGGCAGGGGCGGAGTGGCCTACGAGCAGTACTTC.

The rearrangement joins TRBV5-1 to TRBJ2-5, with D possibly being TRBD1 (6 bases). The CDR3 runs 15 residues. Germline CDR1 is SGHRS and CDR2 is YFSETQ. V was cut by 5 bases and J by 2 bases, with 16 bases left in between. The DNA of the CDR3 is TGCGCCAGCAGTGGGGGCAGGAGCACACAAGAGACCCAGTACTTC. It yields the protein CASSGGRSTQETQYF.

The chain links TRBV7-2 to TRBJ2-7; tentative D call: TRBD1 (5 bases). This CDR3 region has 16 residues. Germline CDR1 and CDR2: SGHTA and FQGNSA. V shed 1 base and J shed 0 bases, with 13 bases lying between them. The CDR3 DNA is TGTGCCAGCAGCTTAGGATCTATCCAGGGCTCCTACGAGCAGTACTTC. Protein product: CASSLGSIQGSYEQYF.